This paragraph reports one T cell receptor beta chain. Its antigen is as yet unknown. Germline lookup yields CDR1 SGHVS and CDR2 FNYEAQ. The junction had 6 bases not matched to a gene; V was cut back by 0 bases and J by 0 bases. This CDR3 is built from 18 residues. The record originates from a study of T cell responses to AZD1222 COVID-19 vaccine. Libraries were prepared by immunoSEQ multiplex PCR; TCRdb keeps only in-frame clonotypes and omits some of them. The table lists some 99,000 clones, 88% of them singletons, with roughly 12% in the top ten. Findings of the study overall: Sampling that yielded the repertoires occurred only after the peak T cell response. The sample set comprised mostly white British donors with more females, and clonal diversity was possibly underestimated. Recipients of two AZD1222 doses showed rising Spike-specific TCR breadth and depth.

The chain couples TRBV7-6 to TRBJ2-3, with TRBD2 matching 10 bases. This clonotype was obtained from an adult in good health. Sequencing used peripheral blood, obtained on day 0 of MenACWY control vaccination. CDR3 nucleotides: TGTGCCAGCAGCTTAGCGGCGGGACTAGCGTCAAGCACAGATACGCAGTATTTT. Translating gives CASSLAAGLASSTDTQYF.